Following are 15 T cell receptor beta chains from one sample sequenced in a study of blood T cell repertoires in COVID-19. The table came from immunoSEQ multiplex PCR; TCRdb's copy has only in-frame clones and leaves some out. The profile shows 120,000 or so clones, roughly 90% of them singletons. Material: peripheral blood. The source is a man between 50 and 59 years old with acute or convalescent COVID-19.

This sequence joins TRBV12-5 and TRBJ2-1, with 11 positions matching TRBD2. This CDR3 is built from 15 residues. Germline V lookup: CDR1 LGHNT, CDR2 FRNRAP. V lost 3 bases, J lost 9 bases, and 7 bases stayed unmatched. Here the CDR3 reads CASGFALAGVGEQFF. Written as DNA, the CDR3 is TGTGCTAGTGGTTTCGCACTAGCGGGAGTTGGTGAGCAGTTCTTC.

CDR3 coding DNA: TGCACCAGCAGCCAAACCTCAGCACTAGCGGGATTATCCTACGAGCAGTACTTC. Its translation: CTSSQTSALAGLSYEQYF. The chain couples TRBV1 to TRBJ2-7; TRBD2 is the table's D call and was not checked against the DNA. TRBV1 is classified as a pseudogene. CDR3 length: 18 residues.

The genes are TRBV5-6 and TRBJ2-1; 11 bases map to TRBD2. With 2 bases clipped from V and 5 bases from J, the junction kept 3 bases outside the gene matches. From germline, CDR1 is SGHDT and CDR2 YYEEEE. The CDR3 contains 15 residues. The CDR3 is CASSFRTSGHNEQFF. DNA for the CDR3: TGTGCCAGCAGCTTTAGGACTAGCGGGCACAATGAGCAGTTCTTC.

This chain joins TRBV14 and TRBJ1-6; TRBD1 aligns across 7 bases. Per the germline V gene, CDR1 is SGHDN and CDR2 is FVKESK. This CDR3 comprises 14 residues. V shed 6 bases, J shed 4 bases, and the junction held 3 bases outside the gene matches. The CDR3 coding sequence is TGTGCCAGCAGGGGACAGCTATATAATTCACCCCTCCACTTT. As protein: CASRGQLYNSPLHF.

In this sample, this clone turned up a few times. The chain recombines TRBV18 with TRBJ1-4; 8 bases align to TRBD1. The germline V gene encodes CDR1 KGHSH and CDR2 LQKENI. There are 17 residues in the CDR3. Trimming removed 0 bases from V and 0 bases from J; junction bases left unmatched: 3. CDR3 protein: CASSPPGTGSTNEKLFF. DNA for the CDR3: TGTGCCAGCTCACCACCGGGGACAGGTTCAACTAATGAAAAACTGTTTTTT.

The rearrangement links TRBV6-4 to TRBJ2-1, with a tentative D call TRBD1 (5 bases). CDR3 length equals 14 residues. Trimming took 8 bases from V and 4 from J, leaving 15 bases between them. CDR1 and CDR2 from the germline V gene are MRHNA and SNTAGT. The CDR3 nucleotides are TGTGCCAGCTCAGTACGACAGTCTTACAATGAGCAGTTCTTC. Residues: CASSVRQSYNEQFF.

The chain joins TRBV2 to TRBJ1-1, with D perhaps TRBD1 (5 bases). Per the germline V gene, CDR1 is SNHLY and CDR2 is FYNNEI. The length of the CDR3 is 14 residues. Trimming pared 3 bases from V and 4 bases from J, leaving 12 bases between. The CDR3 coding sequence is TGTGCCAGCAGTGACCGGAGGGGAGGCACTGAAGCTTTCTTT. Residues: CASSDRRGGTEAFF.

This chain connects TRBV12-1 to TRBJ1-5; TRBD1 is the table's D call and was not checked against the DNA. TRBV12-1 represents a pseudogene. This CDR3 comprises 12 residues. DNA for the CDR3: TGTGCCAGCAGTGGCACCAATCAGCCCCAGCATTTT. Amino acids: CASSGTNQPQHF.

The gene calls are TRBV12-3 or TRBV12-4 and TRBJ1-3; D call uncertain. V was cut by 1 base and J by 5 bases, with 6 bases left in between. The CDR3 contains 13 residues. The CDR3 DNA reads as TGTGCCAGCAGTTTAGGTAACAGAAACACCATATATTTT. It codes for CASSLGNRNTIYF.

The chain joins TRBV30 to TRBJ1-4; D is uncertain. CDR3 size: 13 residues. Germline V CDR1 and CDR2: GTSNPN, SVGIG (reference sequence). V dropped 4 bases and J dropped 4 bases, with 10 bases sitting between them. The CDR3 protein is CAWNSEINEKLFF. CDR3 DNA: TGTGCCTGGAATAGTGAGATTAATGAAAAACTGTTTTTT.

V and J are TRBV5-1 and TRBJ2-2; no clear D gene. Trimming stripped 3 bases from V and 6 bases from J, with 12 bases between. Germline assignment: CDR1 SGHRS and CDR2 YFSETQ. The CDR3 consists of 14 residues. The CDR3 sequence is CASSSPRYPGELFF. The CDR3, as DNA: TGCGCCAGCAGCTCCCCCAGGTACCCCGGGGAGCTGTTTTTT.

The chain links TRBV19 to TRBJ1-2, with 7 bases identical to TRBD1. Per the germline V gene, CDR1 is LNHDA and CDR2 is SQIVND (reference sequence). J was trimmed by 3 bases and V by 7 bases; bases with no gene match: 11. CDR3 length equals 15 residues. In DNA, the CDR3 is TGTGCCAGTATTCAAACCGGGACAGTTGACTATGGCTACACCTTC. Translated, it gives CASIQTGTVDYGYTF. The complete variable domain, with remaining parts taken from reference TRBV19 and TRBJ1-2, reads DGGITQSPKYLFRKEGQNVTLSCEQNLNHDAMYWYRQDPGQGLRLIYYSQIVNDFQKGDIAEGYSVSREKKESFPLTVTSAQKNPTAFYLCASIQTGTVDYGYTFGSGTRLTVV.

The chain uses TRBV4-2 and TRBJ1-3; D not certain. This CDR3 spans 15 amino acids. Trimming took 0 bases from V and 3 from J, leaving 9 bases between them. CDR1 and CDR2 from the germline V gene are LGHNA and YNFKEQ. The CDR3 bases are TGTGCCAGCAGCCAAGAATACGGGGTTGGAAACACCATATATTTT. It is translated as CASSQEYGVGNTIYF.

The chain uses TRBV6-1 and TRBJ1-2, with a tentative D call TRBD1 (5 bases). V was shortened by 4 bases and J by 0 bases, with 15 bases between the two germline ends. The V gene's germline CDR1 is MNHNS and CDR2 SASEGT. This CDR3 comprises 16 residues. The CDR3 DNA is TGTGCCAGCAGTGGCGGGAAGGGGTTAACTAACTATGGCTACACCTTC. It yields the protein CASSGGKGLTNYGYTF.

V is TRBV13 and J is TRBJ2-1; 7 positions match TRBD2. The CDR3 spans 14 residues. Germline CDR1 and CDR2: PRHDT and FYEKMQ (reference sequence). V lost 5 bases and J lost 10; bases outside the gene matches: 11. CDR3 in DNA: TGTGCCAGCAGCCTTAACATGGGGGGGAGCGAGCAGTTCTTC. It is translated as CASSLNMGGSEQFF.